This T cell receptor (beta chain) was recovered during a study of blood T cell repertoires in COVID-19. Study-level background: The United States, Italy and Spain were the sources of the acute and convalescent COVID-19 samples. PBMCs, B-cell-depleted T cells, or T cells provided the cDNA or gDNA that made up the material.

CDR3 length equals 15 residues. In germline, CDR1 is MNHNY, CDR2 SVGAGI (reference sequence). Trimming removed 5 bases from V and 1 base from J; junction bases left unmatched: 4. Original analysis: Amplification of reference gene primers provided the estimated nucleated cell counts. Here immunoSEQ multiplex PCR was the method, and the copy in TCRdb shows in-frame clones only, minus some. That table furnishes V, J and clone size, whereas the DNA furnished D and trimming. Seen here are some 260,000 clones, 60% to 75% observed once, and the top ten hold over 3%. The receptor's source is a woman aged 80 or over with acute or convalescent COVID-19. The chain joins TRBV6-6 to TRBJ2-2; TRBD1 agrees at 7 bases. The sequencing sample was made of peripheral blood. In DNA form, the CDR3 reads TGTGCCAGCAGTCCCCGACAGGGGAACACCGGGGAGCTGTTTTTT. Residues: CASSPRQGNTGELFF.